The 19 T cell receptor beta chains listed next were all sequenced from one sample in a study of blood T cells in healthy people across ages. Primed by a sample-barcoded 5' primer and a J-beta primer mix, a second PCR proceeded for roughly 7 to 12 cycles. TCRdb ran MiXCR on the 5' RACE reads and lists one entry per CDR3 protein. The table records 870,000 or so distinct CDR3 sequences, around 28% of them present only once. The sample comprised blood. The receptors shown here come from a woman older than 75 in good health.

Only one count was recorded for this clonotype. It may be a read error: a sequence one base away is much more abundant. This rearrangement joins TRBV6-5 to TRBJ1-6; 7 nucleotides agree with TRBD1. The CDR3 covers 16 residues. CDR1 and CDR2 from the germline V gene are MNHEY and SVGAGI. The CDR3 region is CAGSYSRQGENSPLHF. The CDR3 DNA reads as TGTGCCGGCAGTTACTCTAGACAGGGAGAAAATTCACCCCTCCACTTT.

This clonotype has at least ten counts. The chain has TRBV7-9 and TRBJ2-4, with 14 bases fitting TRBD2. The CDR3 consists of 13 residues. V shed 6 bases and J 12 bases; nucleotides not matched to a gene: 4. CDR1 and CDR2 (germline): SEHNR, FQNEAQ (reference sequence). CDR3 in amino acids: CASRGTSGGAQYF. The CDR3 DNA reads TGTGCCAGCAGGGGGACTAGCGGGGGCGCTCAGTACTTC.

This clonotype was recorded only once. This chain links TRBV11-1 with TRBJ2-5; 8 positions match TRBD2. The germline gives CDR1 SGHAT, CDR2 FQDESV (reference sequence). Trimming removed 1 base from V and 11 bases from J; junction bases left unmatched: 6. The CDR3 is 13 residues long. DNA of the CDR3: TGTGCCAGCAGCTTAGAAGCGGGAGTGGAGCAGTACTTC. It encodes CASSLEAGVEQYF. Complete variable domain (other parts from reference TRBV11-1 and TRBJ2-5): EAEVAQSPRYKITEKSQAVAFWCDPISGHATLYWYRQILGQGPELLVQFQDESVVDDSQLPKDRFSAERLKGVDSTLKIQPAELGDSAMYLCASSLEAGVEQYFGPGTRLLVL.

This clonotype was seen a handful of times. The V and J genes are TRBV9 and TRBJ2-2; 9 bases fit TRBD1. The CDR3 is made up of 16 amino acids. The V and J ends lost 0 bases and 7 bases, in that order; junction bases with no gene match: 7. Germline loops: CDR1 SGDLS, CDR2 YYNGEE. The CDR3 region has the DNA TGTGCCAGCAGCGTAGCCACAGGGGGCGCGGGCGGGGAGCTGTTTTTT. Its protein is CASSVATGGAGGELFF.

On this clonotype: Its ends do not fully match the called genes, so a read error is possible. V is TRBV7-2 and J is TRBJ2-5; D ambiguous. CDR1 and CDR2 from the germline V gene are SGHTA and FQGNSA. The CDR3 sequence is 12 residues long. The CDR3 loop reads CAGSLVRETQYF. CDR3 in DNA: TGTGCCGGCAGCTTGGTGCGAGAGACCCAGTACTTC.

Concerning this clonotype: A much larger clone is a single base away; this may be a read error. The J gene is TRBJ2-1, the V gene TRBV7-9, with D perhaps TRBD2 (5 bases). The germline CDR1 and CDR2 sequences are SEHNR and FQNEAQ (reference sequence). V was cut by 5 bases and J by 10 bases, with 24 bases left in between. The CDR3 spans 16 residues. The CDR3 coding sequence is TGTGCCAGCAGCGCTACCGAGTCCCAGCGAGACTACGAGCAGTTCTTC. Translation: CASSATESQRDYEQFF.

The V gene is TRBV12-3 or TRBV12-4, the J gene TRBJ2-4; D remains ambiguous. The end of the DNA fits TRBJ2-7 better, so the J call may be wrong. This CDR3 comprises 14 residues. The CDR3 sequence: CASSFALGTYEQYF. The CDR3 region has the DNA TGTGCCAGCAGTTTCGCTCTGGGAACTTACGAGCAGTACTTC.

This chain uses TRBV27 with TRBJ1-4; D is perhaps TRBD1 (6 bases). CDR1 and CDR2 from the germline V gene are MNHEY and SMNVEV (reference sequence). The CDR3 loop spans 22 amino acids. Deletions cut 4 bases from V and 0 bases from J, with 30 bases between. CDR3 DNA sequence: TGTGCCAGCAGTTCCATGACTTATGCACGGGACACCCAAGGCCCAACTAATGAAAAACTGTTTTTT. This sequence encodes CASSSMTYARDTQGPTNEKLFF.

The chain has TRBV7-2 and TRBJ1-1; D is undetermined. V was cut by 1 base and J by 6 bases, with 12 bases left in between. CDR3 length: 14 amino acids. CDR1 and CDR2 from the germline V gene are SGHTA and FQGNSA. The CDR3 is CASSLDRMSSEAFF. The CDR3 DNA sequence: TGTGCCAGCAGCTTAGACCGGATGAGCTCTGAAGCTTTCTTT.

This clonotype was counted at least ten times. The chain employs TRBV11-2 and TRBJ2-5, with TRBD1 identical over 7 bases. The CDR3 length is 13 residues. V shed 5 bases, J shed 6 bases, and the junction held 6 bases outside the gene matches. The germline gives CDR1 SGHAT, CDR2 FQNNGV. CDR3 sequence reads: CASSPYRGQTQYF. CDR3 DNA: TGTGCCAGCAGCCCGTACAGGGGACAGACCCAGTACTTC.

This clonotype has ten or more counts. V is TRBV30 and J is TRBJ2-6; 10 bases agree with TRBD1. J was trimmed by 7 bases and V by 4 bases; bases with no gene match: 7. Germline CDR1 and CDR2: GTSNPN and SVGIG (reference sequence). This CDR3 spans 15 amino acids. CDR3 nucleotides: TGTGCCTGGACCACCGGGACAGGGGTAGCCAACGTCCTGACTTTC. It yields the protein CAWTTGTGVANVLTF.

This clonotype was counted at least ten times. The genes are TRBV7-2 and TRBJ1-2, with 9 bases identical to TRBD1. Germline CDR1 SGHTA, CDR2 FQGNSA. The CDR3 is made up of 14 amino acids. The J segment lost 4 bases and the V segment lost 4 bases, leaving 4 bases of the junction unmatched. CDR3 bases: TGTGCCAGCAGCTCGGACAGGGGAAGCTATGGCTACACCTTC. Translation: CASSSDRGSYGYTF.

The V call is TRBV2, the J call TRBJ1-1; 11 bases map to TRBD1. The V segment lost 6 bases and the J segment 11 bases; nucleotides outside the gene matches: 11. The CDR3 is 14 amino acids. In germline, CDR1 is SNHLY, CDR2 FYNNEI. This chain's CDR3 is CASRLGQGASWAFF. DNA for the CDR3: TGTGCCAGCAGGCTCGGACAGGGGGCATCTTGGGCTTTCTTT.

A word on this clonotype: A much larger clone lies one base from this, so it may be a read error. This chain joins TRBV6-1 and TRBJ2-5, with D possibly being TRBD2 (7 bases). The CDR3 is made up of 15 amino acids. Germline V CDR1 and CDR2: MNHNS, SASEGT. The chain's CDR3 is CASGEGGLGQETQYF. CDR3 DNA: TGTGCCAGCGGTGAGGGGGGGCTGGGGCAAGAGACCCAGTACTTC.

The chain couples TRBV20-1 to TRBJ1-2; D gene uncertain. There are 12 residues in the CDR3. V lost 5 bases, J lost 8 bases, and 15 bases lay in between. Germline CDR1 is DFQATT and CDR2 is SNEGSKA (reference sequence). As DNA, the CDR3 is TGCAGTGCTCAAGGACCGTTGGGGGGCTACACCTTC. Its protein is CSAQGPLGGYTF.

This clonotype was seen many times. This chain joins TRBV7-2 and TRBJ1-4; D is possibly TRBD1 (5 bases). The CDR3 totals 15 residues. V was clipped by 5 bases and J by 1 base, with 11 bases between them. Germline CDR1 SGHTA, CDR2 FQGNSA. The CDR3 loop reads CASSHGGGTNEKLFF. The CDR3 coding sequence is TGTGCCAGCAGCCACGGGGGAGGAACTAATGAAAAACTGTTTTTT.

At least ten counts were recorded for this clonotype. CDR3: CASSLSRGTSSYNEQFF. CDR3 nucleotide sequence: TGTGCCAGCAGTTTATCCCGCGGGACTAGCTCCTACAATGAGCAGTTCTTC. The chain combines TRBV12-3 or TRBV12-4 with TRBJ2-1; 8 bases are shared with TRBD2. This CDR3 comprises 17 residues. V shed 2 bases, J shed 0 bases, and the junction held 6 bases outside the gene matches.

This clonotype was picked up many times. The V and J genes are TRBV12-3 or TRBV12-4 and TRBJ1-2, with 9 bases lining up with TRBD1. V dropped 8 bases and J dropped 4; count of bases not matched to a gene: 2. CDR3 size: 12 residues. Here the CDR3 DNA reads TGTGCCAGCGGGGGACAGGGCTATGGCTACACCTTC. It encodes CASGGQGYGYTF.

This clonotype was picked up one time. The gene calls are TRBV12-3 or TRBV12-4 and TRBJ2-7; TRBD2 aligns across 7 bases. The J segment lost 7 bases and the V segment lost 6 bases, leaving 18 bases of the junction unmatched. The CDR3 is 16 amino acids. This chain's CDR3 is CASRLSGLVGGTEQYF. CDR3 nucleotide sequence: TGTGCCAGCAGACTTTCAGGACTAGTGGGGGGGACTGAGCAGTACTTC.